These 31 T cell receptor beta chains originate from one sample sequenced in a study of blood T cell repertoires in COVID-19. TCRdb's table, derived via immunoSEQ multiplex PCR, lists solely in-frame clones and lacks some. The repertoire holds roughly 270,000 clones, with around 90% as singletons. The sequencing sample was made of peripheral blood. These receptors all come from a man younger than 35 with active or convalescent COVID-19.

The chain has TRBV19 and TRBJ1-1; TRBD1 agrees at 8 bases. Germline V CDR1 and CDR2: LNHDA, SQIVND (reference sequence). The CDR3 has 15 amino acids. The J segment lost 6 bases and the V segment lost 6 bases, leaving 12 bases of the junction unmatched. CDR3 residues: CASRRYRGSGAEAFF. The CDR3 DNA follows: TGTGCCAGTAGGCGATACAGGGGGAGTGGCGCTGAAGCTTTCTTT.

The chain carries TRBV10-3 and TRBJ2-7, with TRBD1 as a possible D gene (6 bases). V was pared by 6 bases and J by 3 bases, with 27 bases between. The CDR3 totals 18 residues. Germline-derived CDR1 and CDR2 are ENHRY and SYGVKD. CDR3 coding DNA: TGTGCCATCAGCTCACCTTCGTACAGGGAAGGATACTACTACGAGCAGTACTTC. Translation gives CAISSPSYREGYYYEQYF.

V usage is TRBV5-6 and J usage is TRBJ2-1; tentative D call: TRBD1 (5 bases). Germline CDR1 reads SGHDT; CDR2 reads YYEEEE. Trimming left V 2 bases short and J 5 bases short, with 20 bases between. The length of the CDR3 is 17 residues. The CDR3 here is CASSFSLSGPPHNEQFF. The DNA for the CDR3 is TGTGCCAGCAGCTTTAGCCTTTCAGGGCCTCCTCACAATGAGCAGTTCTTC.

The V gene is TRBV11-2, the J gene TRBJ1-5; the match to TRBD1 covers 7 bases. Trimming at V came to 5 bases and at J to 3 bases, leaving 4 bases not matched to a gene. The germline V gene has CDR1 SGHAT and CDR2 FQNNGV. The CDR3 has 14 amino acids. CDR3 bases: TGTGCCAGCAGCGGGGGACAGCACAATCAGCCCCAGCATTTT. Its translation: CASSGGQHNQPQHF.

The J gene is TRBJ2-5, the V gene TRBV7-9; D may be TRBD2 (5 bases). Trimming pared 10 bases from V and 1 base from J, leaving 19 bases between. The CDR3 has 15 residues. From germline, CDR1 is SEHNR and CDR2 FQNEAQ (reference sequence). The CDR3 loop is CATILEAGRQETQYF. DNA of the CDR3: TGTGCCACCATCTTGGAGGCTGGGCGCCAAGAGACCCAGTACTTC.

V and J are TRBV5-6 and TRBJ2-7; TRBD2 might be the D (7 bases). CDR1 is SGHDT, CDR2 YYEEEE, per germline. The CDR3 runs to 16 residues. The ends were cut back, 3 bases at V and 1 base at J, with 17 bases in the middle. In DNA form, the CDR3 reads TGTGCCAGCAGCTGGGGGCTGACGGGGGGTTCCTACGAGCAGTACTTC. Protein sequence: CASSWGLTGGSYEQYF.

V and J are TRBV7-8 and TRBJ2-7, with D perhaps TRBD2 (6 bases). The CDR3 runs to 19 residues. Trimming pared 2 bases from V and 3 bases from J, leaving 26 bases between. Looked up from germline, CDR1 is SGHVS and CDR2 is FQNEAQ. This CDR3 is CASSLKLGGGPPSGYEQYF. CDR3 nucleotide sequence: TGTGCCAGCAGCTTAAAGTTGGGAGGAGGGCCCCCCTCGGGCTACGAGCAGTACTTC.

The chain couples TRBV5-6 to TRBJ1-6, with 11 positions matching TRBD1. Germline CDR1 reads SGHDT; CDR2 reads YYEEEE. This CDR3 is built from 16 residues. V gave up 5 bases and J gave up 8 bases; unmatched junction bases: 9. The DNA for the CDR3 is TGTGCCAGCAGTAAACACGGACAGGGGGCTTATTCACCCCTCCACTTT. Amino acid sequence: CASSKHGQGAYSPLHF. Supplemented by reference TRBV5-6 and TRBJ1-6, the full variable domain reads DAGVTQSPTHLIKTRGQQVTLRCSPKSGHDTVSWYQQALGQGPQFIFQYYEEEERQRGNFPDRFSGHQFPNYSSELNVNALLLGDSALYLCASSKHGQGAYSPLHFGNGTRLTVT.

The genes are TRBV4-1 and TRBJ2-7; the D gene is possibly TRBD1 (6 bases). Germline V gene data show CDR1 as MGHRA and CDR2 as YSYEKL. With 1 base removed from V and 5 bases from J, the gap between germline ends came to 12 bases. The CDR3 length is 14 residues. For the CDR3, the DNA is TGCGCCAGCAGCCAAGTACAGGGCACCGACGAGCAGTACTTC. Amino acids: CASSQVQGTDEQYF.

V is TRBV5-8 and J is TRBJ1-2; D unclear. Trimming pared 3 bases from V and 5 bases from J, leaving 11 bases between. The germline gives CDR1 SGHTS, CDR2 YDEGEE. There are 13 residues in the CDR3. The CDR3 loop reads CASSSMDSYGYTF. The CDR3 nucleotides are TGTGCCAGCAGCTCGATGGACTCATATGGCTACACCTTC.

This chain joins TRBV15 and TRBJ2-3; D call uncertain. CDR1 LNHNV and CDR2 YYDKDF come from the germline V gene (reference sequence). The V gene lost 3 bases and the J gene lost 0 bases, with 13 bases spanning the gap. The CDR3 sequence is 16 residues long. The CDR3 loop reads CATSRLAGFSTDTQYF. CDR3 DNA: TGTGCCACCAGCAGGTTAGCTGGATTTAGCACAGATACGCAGTATTTT.

The count of this clone is one. This chain joins TRBV2 and TRBJ1-2; D gene unclear. Per germline, CDR1 SNHLY and CDR2 FYNNEI. The CDR3 extends over 13 amino acids. With 2 bases removed from V and 4 bases from J, the gap between germline ends came to 8 bases. CDR3 region: CASSETGIYGYTF. The CDR3 DNA follows: TGTGCCAGCAGTGAAACCGGGATCTATGGCTACACCTTC.

In its sample, this clone was seen once. The chain combines TRBV19 with TRBJ2-7; possible D gene TRBD2, 6 bases. The CDR3 runs 15 residues. V lost 6 bases to trimming and J lost 3 bases, with 18 bases between them. Germline V CDR1 and CDR2: LNHDA, SQIVND (reference sequence). CDR3 sequence (DNA): TGTGCCAGTAGCACGAAAGGAGGGTCCCTCTACGAGCAGTACTTC. Protein: CASSTKGGSLYEQYF.

This clone was recorded once. The rearrangement links TRBV12-3 or TRBV12-4 to TRBJ1-1; no clear D. V was shortened by 2 bases and J by 1 base, with 5 bases between the two germline ends. The CDR3 has 13 residues. Here the CDR3 reads CASSLTPNTEAFF. CDR3 coding DNA: TGTGCCAGCAGTTTAACTCCGAACACTGAAGCTTTCTTT.

The chain is built from TRBV12-3 or TRBV12-4 and TRBJ2-7, with TRBD1 as a possible D gene (5 bases). The CDR3 runs 13 residues. V lost 1 base to trimming and J lost 9 bases, with 13 bases between them. The CDR3 nucleotides read TGTGCCAGCAGTTTAGTAGGGGAACGGCGGCAGTACTTC. Its protein is CASSLVGERRQYF.

The chain employs TRBV6-6 and TRBJ1-2; D may be TRBD1 (6 bases). Between the trimmed V and J ends, which lost 6 bases and 2 bases, there was a span of 10 bases. The CDR3 consists of 13 residues. CDR1 and CDR2 (germline): MNHNY, SVGAGI (reference sequence). The CDR3 sequence is CASSLGQNYGYTF. The CDR3 nucleotides read TGTGCCAGCAGCCTCGGACAGAACTATGGCTACACCTTC.

The CDR3 nucleotides read TGTGCCAGCAGCCCAGAAGGGGGTCGTTATGGCTACACCTTC. As protein: CASSPEGGRYGYTF. The chain recombines TRBV9 with TRBJ1-2, with D perhaps matching TRBD1 (6 bases). The CDR3 spans 14 residues. V shed 4 bases and J shed 5 bases, with 15 bases lying between them. Germline V gene data show CDR1 as SGDLS and CDR2 as YYNGEE.

The chain links TRBV4-2 to TRBJ1-6, with a possible D match to TRBD1 (5 bases). This CDR3 is built from 14 residues. Germline CDR1 LGHNA, CDR2 YNFKEQ. The ends were cut back, 8 bases at V and 9 bases at J, with 17 bases in the middle. CDR3: CASAQFPQGSPLHF. The CDR3 coding sequence is TGTGCCAGCGCACAATTCCCTCAGGGTTCACCCCTCCACTTT.

The rearrangement links TRBV6-1 to TRBJ1-4; 11 positions match TRBD1. The CDR3 sequence is 16 residues long. J gave up 7 bases and V 1 base, and 5 bases lay outside the gene matches. Looked up from germline, CDR1 is MNHNS and CDR2 is SASEGT. Here the CDR3 DNA reads TGTGCCAGCAGTGAAGTAGTGGGGACAGGGGGTGAAAAACTGTTTTTT. Translating it yields CASSEVVGTGGEKLFF.

This chain joins TRBV7-2 and TRBJ2-3; TRBD2 might be the D (5 bases). The CDR3 loop spans 17 amino acids. The germline CDR1 and CDR2 sequences are SGHTA and FQGNSA. V shed 2 bases and J shed 4 bases, with 19 bases lying between them. CDR3 region: CASSLKVTSRAADTQYF. The CDR3 DNA follows: TGTGCCAGCAGCTTAAAAGTTACATCGAGGGCCGCAGATACGCAGTATTTT.

V gene TRBV11-2 combines with J gene TRBJ2-7; 9 positions match TRBD1. Germline V gene lookup returns CDR1 SGHAT and CDR2 FQNNGV. The CDR3 runs to 15 residues. V was clipped by 2 bases and J by 4 bases; unmatched bases: 6. CDR3 nucleotides: TGTGCCAGCAGCTTAAGGACAGGGGACCCTTACGAGCAGTACTTC. This encodes CASSLRTGDPYEQYF.

Here the CDR3 reads CAISVHSKANYGYTF. CDR3 sequence (DNA): TGTGCCATCAGTGTCCACAGTAAAGCTAACTATGGCTACACCTTC. The chain has TRBV10-3 and TRBJ1-2; no clear D. The V gene's germline CDR1 is ENHRY and CDR2 SYGVKD. The CDR3 is made up of 15 amino acids. V shed 4 bases and J shed 0 bases, with 12 bases lying between them.

This clone has just a few counts. The chain employs TRBV3-1 (or the pseudogene TRBV3-2) and TRBJ1-4; weak D call: TRBD1 (5 bases). Germline V lookup: CDR1 LGHDT, CDR2 YNNKEL (reference sequence). V lost 4 bases and J 5 bases, leaving 14 bases between the germline ends. The CDR3 totals 15 residues. CDR3 DNA sequence: TGTGCCAGCAGCCTTAGGGCGGGGGTGAATGAAAAACTGTTTTTT. Protein sequence: CASSLRAGVNEKLFF.

This clone was detected only once. The genes are TRBV2 and TRBJ2-2; 7 bases line up with TRBD1. J was trimmed by 0 bases and V by 8 bases; bases with no gene match: 12. The germline gives CDR1 SNHLY, CDR2 FYNNEI. There are 17 residues in the CDR3. CDR3 in amino acids: CASCLALGQTNTGELFF. CDR3 coding DNA: TGTGCCAGCTGTCTAGCCTTGGGACAGACGAACACCGGGGAGCTGTTTTTT.

V and J are TRBV7-2 and TRBJ2-7, with D possibly matching TRBD2 (6 bases). The germline V gene encodes CDR1 SGHTA and CDR2 FQGNSA. The CDR3 totals 13 residues. V was clipped by 10 bases and J by 2 bases, with 15 bases between them. For the CDR3, the DNA is TGTGCCACCCGCGGGACTGGACCCTACGAGCAGTACTTC. This encodes CATRGTGPYEQYF.

The CDR3 coding sequence is TGTGCCAGCAGATATGGGACAGGGTCAGGTTCCGAGCAGTACTTC. The encoded protein is CASRYGTGSGSEQYF. The chain has TRBV11-2 and TRBJ2-7; 9 bases fit TRBD1. The V segment lost 6 bases and the J segment 6 bases; nucleotides outside the gene matches: 12. In germline, CDR1 is SGHAT, CDR2 FQNNGV. The CDR3 is 15 residues long.

CDR3 bases: TGTGCCAGCAGCTCCGGGACTAGCGGGGGAGGTACGCAGTATTTT. Amino acid sequence: CASSSGTSGGGTQYF. The gene calls are TRBV5-6 and TRBJ2-3; 14 nucleotides align to TRBD2. V lost 3 bases to trimming and J lost 8 bases; unmatched junction nucleotides: 5. Germline V gene sequence: CDR1 SGHDT, CDR2 YYEEEE. The CDR3 consists of 15 residues.

The CDR3 here is CASSQEWGDSNQPQHF. Here the CDR3 DNA reads TGCGCCAGCAGCCAAGAATGGGGGGATAGCAATCAGCCCCAGCATTTT. The V and J genes are TRBV4-1 and TRBJ1-5, with D tentatively TRBD1 (5 bases). The CDR3 sequence is 16 residues long. The ends were cut back, 0 bases at V and 0 bases at J, with 9 bases in the middle. Germline CDR1 reads MGHRA; CDR2 reads YSYEKL.

The CDR3: CASSSGKGLDSNQPQHF. The DNA of the CDR3 is TGTGCCAGCAGCTCCGGTAAGGGGCTGGATAGCAATCAGCCCCAGCATTTT. The chain couples TRBV28 to TRBJ1-5, with D possibly being TRBD1 (5 bases). This CDR3 is 17 amino acids long. Germline CDR1 is MDHEN and CDR2 is SYDVKM. V was pared by 6 bases and J by 0 bases, with 18 bases between.

The genes are TRBV27 and TRBJ1-1; D ambiguous. Germline values: CDR1 MNHEY, CDR2 SMNVEV (reference sequence). Trimming took off 0 bases at V and 1 base at J, with 6 bases between the two ends. The CDR3 extends over 14 amino acids. CDR3 loop: CASSLSAGNTEAFF. The CDR3, as DNA: TGTGCCAGCAGTTTATCCGCAGGGAACACTGAAGCTTTCTTT.

CDR3 sequence (DNA): TGTGCCAGCAGCCTGGGACAGGGGGCTGTGACCAAAAACATTCAGTACTTC. Its protein product is CASSLGQGAVTKNIQYF. The rearrangement links TRBV5-6 to TRBJ2-4; 12 bases fit TRBD1. Germline CDR1 is SGHDT and CDR2 is YYEEEE. Trimming took 4 bases from V and 2 from J; bases not matched to a gene: 7. CDR3 length: 17 residues. The variable domain in full, with the rest retrieved from reference TRBV5-6 and TRBJ2-4, is DAGVTQSPTHLIKTRGQQVTLRCSPKSGHDTVSWYQQALGQGPQFIFQYYEEEERQRGNFPDRFSGHQFPNYSSELNVNALLLGDSALYLCASSLGQGAVTKNIQYFGAGTRLSVL.